Listed below are T cell receptor beta chains from one sample, sequenced in a study of blood T cells in healthy people across ages. TCRdb called the 5' RACE reads again in MiXCR, with one record for every CDR3 protein. The table has about 1.8 million distinct CDR3 sequences, 49% seen once; the top ten hold more than 2%. The specimen sequenced was blood. The origin of the receptors is a woman aged 40 to 50 in good health. The CDR3 runs from the conserved cysteine through the conserved F or W. Each record gives: clone size, J gene, V gene, D gene, CDR3 DNA, CDR3 protein. The D gene is left open where the match is weak. Some rows mark clone size as missing; the rest say once, few, many or name a class of expanded clone.

. | TRBJ2-1 | TRBV7-9 | . | TGTGCCAGCAGCGAGAATCAAGGGGCAGAAAACAATGAGCAGTTCTTC | CASSENQGAENNEQFF
. | TRBJ2-3 | TRBV27 | . | TGTGCCAGCAGTTTATCGTCTGCCACAGATACGCAGTATTTT | CASSLSSATDTQYF
few | TRBJ2-1 | TRBV18 | . | TGTGCCAGCTCACCTCTCTCAGGATTGGACAATGAGCAGTTCTTC | CASSPLSGLDNEQFF
. | TRBJ2-2 | TRBV29-1 | TRBD1 | TGCAGTTCGGACAGGGGAGGCACCGGGGAGCTGTTTTTT | CSSDRGGTGELFF
. | TRBJ2-3 | TRBV28 | TRBD1 | TGTGCCAGCAGTACCTACTGGACAGGTGACACAGATACGCAGTATTTT | CASSTYWTGDTDTQYF
few | TRBJ2-1 | TRBV4-3 | . | TGCGCCAGCAGCCAAGGGGTCGGAGGGAATAAACAGTTCTTC | CASSQGVGGNKQFF
. | TRBJ2-5 | TRBV27 | TRBD2 | TGTGCCAGCAGAACCGGGACTAGCGGGATTTTTACAGAGACCCAGTACTTC | CASRTGTSGIFTETQYF
. | TRBJ1-3 | TRBV4-2 | TRBD1 | TGTGCCAGCAGCCAAGGGCCCCCGGGACAGGGATCTGGAAACACCATATATTTT | CASSQGPPGQGSGNTIYF
. | TRBJ2-7 | TRBV5-1 | . | TGCGCCAGCAGCCCAGATGGGGGGAAGGGCTACGAGCAGTACTTC | CASSPDGGKGYEQYF
. | TRBJ2-3 | TRBV20-1 | . | TGCAGTGCTAGATCGGTTCACACAGATACGCAGTATTTT | CSARSVHTDTQYF
few | TRBJ1-2 | TRBV14 | . | TGTGCCAGCAGCCAACGCCGCCAGGGAAATGGCTACACCTTC | CASSQRRQGNGYTF
. | TRBJ1-4 | TRBV6-6 | TRBD1 | TGTGCCAGCAGTTCAACAGGGGGCGTTGGGGAAGAACTGTTTTTT | CASSSTGGVGEELFF
few | TRBJ2-3 | TRBV6-5 | TRBD2 | TGTGCCAGCAGGGGACTAGCGGGGGGCCGTTCAGATACGCAGTATTTT | CASRGLAGGRSDTQYF
. | TRBJ1-5 | TRBV19 | . | TGTGCCAGTAAGGCGACAGCTCGTCAGCCCCAGCATTTT | CASKATARQPQHF
few | TRBJ1-4 | TRBV5-1 | TRBD1 | TGCGCCAGCAGCTCCGGGACAGGGTCTGAAAAACTGTTTTTT | CASSSGTGSEKLFF
. | TRBJ2-3 | TRBV19 | . | TGTGCCAGTAGGAGGGGGGATATTGGCACAGATACGCAGTATTTT | CASRRGDIGTDTQYF
. | TRBJ2-7 | TRBV5-6 | . | TGTGCCAGCAGCTTGTCCCGGGTTTGGTCCTACGAGCAGTACTTC | CASSLSRVWSYEQYF
. | TRBJ1-5 | TRBV20-1 | TRBD1 | TGCAGTGTCGGAGTGACAGGGACGAACAATCAGCCCCAGCATTTT | CSVGVTGTNNQPQHF
. | TRBJ1-1 | TRBV28 | . | TGTGCCAGCAGTGCCGGAGGGGGGCTGAACACTGAAGCTTTCTTT | CASSAGGGLNTEAFF
few | TRBJ2-7 | TRBV6-6 | . | TGTGCCAGCAGGGACACTGACTACGAGCAGTACTTC | CASRDTDYEQYF
few | TRBJ2-7 | TRBV7-2 | TRBD1 | TGTGCCAGCAGCGAAGGGACAGGGTTGAACGAGCAGTACTTC | CASSEGTGLNEQYF
few | TRBJ2-7 | TRBV15 | . | TGTGCCACCAGCAGAGATAAAATCGAGGAGCAGTACTTC | CATSRDKIEEQYF
. | TRBJ2-4 | TRBV29-1 | . | TGCAGCGTTGCCCGAGGGGCGGGTCGGGGCCGTGCCAAAAACATTCAGTACTTC | CSVARGAGRGRAKNIQYF
. | TRBJ1-1 | TRBV2 | . | TGTGCCAGCAGTGAACCCCCCCTTTCACCCACTGAAGCTTTCTTT | CASSEPPLSPTEAFF
. | TRBJ2-2 | TRBV4-2 | TRBD2 | TGTGCCAGCAGCCAAGATCCGGGGGGGCGGGCCACCGGGGAGCTGTTTTTT | CASSQDPGGRATGELFF
few | TRBJ2-5 | TRBV6-1 | . | TGTGCCAGTCAACATCGAGTGGCAGCACCCCAAGAGACCCAGTACTTC | CASQHRVAAPQETQYF
. | TRBJ2-2 | TRBV5-1 | TRBD1 | TGCGCCAGCAGCCAGACAGGGGACGGCACCGGGGAGCTGTTTTTT | CASSQTGDGTGELFF
. | TRBJ1-2 | TRBV12-3/TRBV12-4 | . | TGTGCCAGCAGTTTAACAGCGTCGGCTAACTATGGCTACACCTTC | CASSLTASANYGYTF
. | TRBJ2-1 | TRBV6-2/TRBV6-3 | . | TGTGCCAGCAGTTACGGTGTACTCCGCAGGGGCGATGAGCAGTTCTTC | CASSYGVLRRGDEQFF
. | TRBJ2-7 | TRBV12-3/TRBV12-4 | . | TGTGCCAGCAGTTGGGCGACAGGTTCCTACGAGCAGTACTTC | CASSWATGSYEQYF
. | TRBJ1-1 | TRBV29-1 | . | TGCAGCGTTGGGGAGGGGGTGAACACTGAAGCTTTCTTT | CSVGEGVNTEAFF
few | TRBJ2-7 | TRBV7-2 | . | TGTGCCAGCAGCTTAGAATTATTTCGGCCCTCCTACGAGCAGTACTTC | CASSLELFRPSYEQYF
few | TRBJ2-5 | TRBV2 | . | TGTGCCAGCAACGGACAGTACCAAGAGACCCAGTACTTC | CASNGQYQETQYF
few | TRBJ1-4 | TRBV4-3 | . | TGCGCCAGCAGCCAGGAGGTGGGGTTGCCTGAAAAACTGTTTTTT | CASSQEVGLPEKLFF
. | TRBJ1-1 | TRBV20-1 | . | TGCAGTGCTAGAGATAAGGGCGGTGGAAGCACGGAAGCTTTCTTT | CSARDKGGGSTEAFF
. | TRBJ2-7 | TRBV20-1 | . | TGCAGTGCTAGAGATCCCAGAAAAGGGGTAGGCGAGCAGTACTTC | CSARDPRKGVGEQYF
many | TRBJ2-1 | TRBV4-3 | . | TGCGCCAGCAGCCAAGACGGGCGATTCATGGATGAGCAGTTCTTC | CASSQDGRFMDEQFF
. | TRBJ2-7 | TRBV4-1 | . | TGCGCCAGCAGCCAAGATGGGGCCGGCAGTCACTACGAGCAGTACTTC | CASSQDGAGSHYEQYF
. | TRBJ2-3 | TRBV10-3 | TRBD2 | TGTGCCATCAGTGTCGGGGGGGCCGCTACGCAGTATTTT | CAISVGGAATQYF
. | TRBJ2-1 | TRBV6-1 | . | TGTGCCAGCAGTGAACTACCGGGACTCCAATTAGGGTACGAGCAGTTCTTC | CASSELPGLQLGYEQFF